One sample yielded the 32 T cell receptor beta chains listed below, sequenced in a study of T cell responses to AZD1222 COVID-19 vaccine. Data came from immunoSEQ multiplex PCR; TCRdb stores just in-frame clones and leaves some out. The sample lists around 120,000 clones, around 89% occurring once. Sample: peripheral blood, taken on day 0 of MenACWY control vaccination. The origin of the receptors is an adult in good health.

The rearrangement links TRBV6-5 to TRBJ1-5, with D uncertain. Germline loops: CDR1 MNHEY, CDR2 SVGAGI. This CDR3 has 13 residues. The V end lost 4 bases, the J end lost 4 bases, and 8 bases lay between the germline ends. CDR3 amino acids: CASSSKTNQPQHF. The DNA of the CDR3 is TGTGCCAGCAGTTCCAAAACAAATCAGCCCCAGCATTTT.

The chain has TRBV7-2 and TRBJ2-7; 9 bases line up with TRBD1. CDR3 length: 15 residues. The V gene end was trimmed by 1 base and the J gene end by 1 base; junction bases not matched to a gene: 2. Germline-derived CDR1 and CDR2 are SGHTA and FQGNSA. CDR3 sequence reads: CASSLGGTGSYEQYF. Written as DNA, the CDR3 is TGTGCCAGCAGCTTAGGGGGGACAGGGTCCTACGAGCAGTACTTC.

This chain connects TRBV7-3 to TRBJ2-3; tentatively, D is TRBD1 (7 bases). CDR3 size: 16 residues. Deletions cut 4 bases from V and 1 base from J, with 15 bases between. Germline values: CDR1 SGHTA, CDR2 FQGTGA. This CDR3 reads CASSSRGGTGTDTQYF. The CDR3 region has the DNA TGTGCCAGCAGCTCCCGGGGCGGGACAGGCACAGATACGCAGTATTTT.

The chain has TRBV6-5 and TRBJ1-1; 7 bases agree with TRBD1. The CDR3 has 16 residues. V shed 4 bases and J 1 base; nucleotides not matched to a gene: 9. The germline gives CDR1 MNHEY, CDR2 SVGAGI. CDR3: CASSFGTVISNTEAFF. CDR3 nucleotide sequence: TGTGCCAGCAGTTTCGGGACAGTCATTTCGAACACTGAAGCTTTCTTT.

This chain uses TRBV7-2 with TRBJ2-7; TRBD2 agrees at 12 bases. The CDR3 is 15 residues long. V trimming: 5 bases; J trimming: 7 bases; junction bases outside the gene matches: 9. CDR1 and CDR2 (germline): SGHTA, FQGNSA. This CDR3 reads CASSLRTSGMGEQYF. Written as DNA, the CDR3 is TGTGCCAGCAGCCTACGGACTAGCGGGATGGGGGAGCAGTACTTC.

This chain joins TRBV9 and TRBJ2-7, with D hard to call. The germline gives CDR1 SGDLS, CDR2 YYNGEE. This CDR3 contains 11 residues. Trimming removed 7 bases at V and 4 bases at J, with 9 bases between. CDR3 DNA sequence: TGTGCCAGCTCAAGGGATTACGAGCAGTACTTC. Its translation: CASSRDYEQYF.

A few counts support this clone. The CDR3 sequence is CASSGRDVSYEQYF. As DNA, the CDR3 is TGTGCCAGCAGCGGGCGGGATGTATCCTACGAGCAGTACTTC. The chain recombines TRBV9 with TRBJ2-7, with D possibly being TRBD2 (6 bases). Germline assignment: CDR1 SGDLS and CDR2 YYNGEE. The CDR3 length is 14 residues. V lost 3 bases and J lost 1, with 11 bases in between.

This chain joins TRBV19 and TRBJ2-4; D is perhaps TRBD1 or TRBD2 (5 bases each). The V end was cut by 3 bases, the J end by 6 bases, with 18 bases between. This CDR3 contains 16 residues. The germline V gene has CDR1 LNHDA and CDR2 SQIVND (reference sequence). CDR3 DNA sequence: TGTGCCAGTAGTATTTTTTATTCGGGGCGTAGAAACATTCAGTACTTC. It translates to CASSIFYSGRRNIQYF.

The chain links TRBV6-6 to TRBJ2-7; D might be TRBD2 (5 bases). The CDR3 runs to 15 residues. The germline gives CDR1 MNHNY, CDR2 SVGAGI (reference sequence). Trimming stripped 6 bases from V and 0 bases from J, with 15 bases between. Here the CDR3 reads CASSLRQGSSYEQYF. The CDR3 region has the DNA TGTGCCAGCAGCCTTCGACAAGGGAGCTCCTACGAGCAGTACTTC.

In nucleotides, the CDR3 is TGTGCCAGCAGCGCGGGAGACCGGGAGTACGAGCAGTACTTC. Protein product: CASSAGDREYEQYF. V is TRBV9 and J is TRBJ2-7; D possibly corresponds to TRBD2 (6 bases). Trimming removed 3 bases from V and 4 bases from J, with 14 bases in between. CDR3 length equals 14 residues. The germline V gene encodes CDR1 SGDLS and CDR2 YYNGEE.

The rearrangement joins TRBV19 to TRBJ1-2, with 9 bases matching TRBD1. The germline V gene has CDR1 LNHDA and CDR2 SQIVND (reference sequence). The CDR3 sequence is 16 residues long. V lost 3 bases to trimming and J lost 2 bases; unmatched junction nucleotides: 7. The CDR3 loop is CASSMGQGIGNYGYTF. The DNA for the CDR3 is TGTGCCAGTAGTATGGGACAGGGCATCGGAAACTATGGCTACACCTTC.

V gene TRBV9 combines with J gene TRBJ1-5; maybe TRBD1 (6 bases). The CDR3 contains 13 residues. The germline V gene has CDR1 SGDLS and CDR2 YYNGEE. Trimming stripped 2 bases from V and 5 bases from J, with 8 bases between. The CDR3 sequence is CASSVGQHQPQHF. DNA for the CDR3: TGTGCCAGCAGCGTTGGACAGCATCAGCCCCAGCATTTT. The variable domain in full, with the rest retrieved from reference TRBV9 and TRBJ1-5, is DSGVTQTPKHLITATGQRVTLRCSPRSGDLSVYWYQQSLDQGLQFLIQYYNGEERAKGNILERFSAQQFPDLHSELNLSSLELGDSALYFCASSVGQHQPQHFGDGTRLSIL.

The chain couples TRBV11-2 to TRBJ2-1; 9 positions match TRBD1. This CDR3 region has 19 residues. V was clipped by 5 bases and J by 0 bases; unmatched bases: 14. The V gene's germline CDR1 is SGHAT and CDR2 FQNNGV. The CDR3 sequence: CASSLTRSGTGHSYNEQFF. DNA for the CDR3: TGTGCCAGCAGCCTAACCCGATCCGGGACAGGGCACTCCTACAATGAGCAGTTCTTC.

The V and J genes are TRBV3-1 (or the pseudogene TRBV3-2) and TRBJ2-5, with D possibly being TRBD2 (6 bases). This CDR3 comprises 14 residues. The germline V gene encodes CDR1 LGHDT and CDR2 YNNKEL (reference sequence). V was cut by 1 base and J by 9 bases, with 15 bases left in between. CDR3 sequence reads: CASSQGGTQASQYF. The CDR3 nucleotides read TGTGCCAGCAGCCAAGGGGGGACTCAAGCATCCCAGTACTTC.

This rearrangement joins TRBV18 to TRBJ2-2; the match to TRBD1 covers 7 bases. J was trimmed by 4 bases and V by 1 base; bases with no gene match: 9. Germline V gene data show CDR1 as KGHSH and CDR2 as LQKENI. The CDR3 sequence is 17 residues long. This CDR3 is CASSPRPTGLGTGELFF. CDR3 bases: TGTGCCAGCTCACCACGTCCGACAGGGTTGGGCACCGGGGAGCTGTTTTTT. The full variable domain, rest sourced from reference TRBV18 and TRBJ2-2, is NAGVMQNPRHLVRRRGQEARLRCSPMKGHSHVYWYRQLPEEGLKFMVYLQKENIIDESGMPKERFSAEFPKEGPSILRIQQVVRGDSAAYFCASSPRPTGLGTGELFFGEGSRLTVL.

The rearrangement joins TRBV10-3 to TRBJ1-2; TRBD1 might be the D (6 bases). CDR1 ENHRY and CDR2 SYGVKD come from the germline V gene. The CDR3 runs to 18 residues. The V gene lost 3 bases and the J gene lost 1 base, with 21 bases spanning the gap. The CDR3 reads CAISDKLIRTEDNYGYTF. The CDR3 DNA sequence: TGTGCCATCAGTGATAAACTTATTCGGACAGAAGATAACTATGGCTACACCTTC.

The chain employs TRBV20-1 and TRBJ1-1; perhaps TRBD1 as D (5 bases). This CDR3 is 14 amino acids long. V was trimmed by 3 bases and J by 6 bases, leaving 17 bases between them. CDR1 DFQATT and CDR2 SNEGSKA come from the germline V gene (reference sequence). In nucleotides, the CDR3 is TGCAGTGCTAGTGTTCCAGGGTATTTCGCTGAAGCTTTCTTT. Translating it yields CSASVPGYFAEAFF.

The count of this clone is one. Here the CDR3 DNA reads TGTGCCAGCAGCCCCGACAGTTACGAGCAGTACTTC. This gives the protein CASSPDSYEQYF. This chain uses TRBV11-1 with TRBJ2-7; TRBD1 might be the D (5 bases). Deletions cut 5 bases from V and 4 bases from J, with 9 bases between. CDR3 length: 12 residues. CDR1 and CDR2 (germline): SGHAT, FQDESV (reference sequence). Full variable domain (outside the CDR3, taken from reference TRBV11-1 and TRBJ2-7): EAEVAQSPRYKITEKSQAVAFWCDPISGHATLYWYRQILGQGPELLVQFQDESVVDDSQLPKDRFSAERLKGVDSTLKIQPAELGDSAMYLCASSPDSYEQYFGPGTRLTVT.

This chain joins TRBV6-5 and TRBJ2-7, with TRBD1 identical over 7 bases. V shed 6 bases, J shed 0 bases, and the junction held 8 bases outside the gene matches. Germline V gene sequence: CDR1 MNHEY, CDR2 SVGAGI. The CDR3 is 15 residues long. The CDR3 region has the DNA TGTGCCAGCAGGAGGGGACAGAAGGACTCCTACGAGCAGTACTTC. Translated, it gives CASRRGQKDSYEQYF.

V and J are TRBV30 and TRBJ2-3, with D uncertain. V lost 5 bases, J lost 8 bases, and 11 bases lay in between. The CDR3 runs to 11 residues. Germline V gene data show CDR1 as GTSNPN and CDR2 as SVGIG (reference sequence). This chain's CDR3 is CAWDGPGTQYF. The CDR3 nucleotides read TGTGCCTGGGATGGGCCAGGTACGCAGTATTTT.

V is TRBV19 and J is TRBJ2-1; 11 bases map to TRBD2. CDR1 is LNHDA and CDR2 is SQIVND in the germline V gene (reference sequence). CDR3 size: 15 residues. V trimming: 5 bases; J trimming: 4 bases; junction bases outside the gene matches: 4. The CDR3 loop is CASSPTSGAYNEQFF. Written as DNA, the CDR3 is TGTGCCAGTAGTCCGACTAGCGGGGCGTACAATGAGCAGTTCTTC.

In its sample, this clone was seen once. The V call is TRBV11-2, the J call TRBJ1-2; 8 positions match TRBD1. CDR1 and CDR2 from the germline V gene are SGHAT and FQNNGV. The CDR3 loop spans 17 amino acids. V was pared by 4 bases and J by 5 bases, with 15 bases of the junction left unmatched. The CDR3 DNA is TGTGCCAGCAGCTCCTCCCGCTTACCACAGGGGGGGTATGGCTACACCTTC. Its protein is CASSSSRLPQGGYGYTF.

In this sample, this clone turned up once. This chain uses TRBV11-3 with TRBJ2-6; possible D gene TRBD2, 6 bases. The CDR3 is 17 residues long. CDR1 is SGHNT and CDR2 is YENEEA in the germline V gene. V shed 5 bases and J shed 4 bases, with 18 bases lying between them. In nucleotides, the CDR3 is TGTGCCAGCAGCCCTAGGGACCGGGGGTCAGGGGCCAACGTCCTGACTTTC. Its protein product is CASSPRDRGSGANVLTF.

This sequence joins TRBV6-5 and TRBJ1-1, with a possible D match to TRBD1 (5 bases). Germline CDR1 reads MNHEY; CDR2 reads SVGAGI. V was trimmed by 6 bases and J by 10 bases, leaving 15 bases between them. The CDR3 runs 12 residues. The DNA of the CDR3 is TGTGCCAGCAGCAAAAGGGAGGGGACAGCTTTCTTT. It encodes CASSKREGTAFF.

The genes are TRBV7-9 and TRBJ1-4; 7 bases are shared with TRBD1. This CDR3 has 17 residues. In germline, CDR1 is SEHNR, CDR2 FQNEAQ (reference sequence). V trimming: 0 bases; J trimming: 0 bases; junction bases outside the gene matches: 4. The CDR3 DNA sequence: TGTGCCAGCAGCTTAGCGGGACAGCTTGCAACTAATGAAAAACTGTTTTTT. Encoded protein: CASSLAGQLATNEKLFF.

V gene TRBV9 combines with J gene TRBJ1-6; 9 bases agree with TRBD1. The CDR3 runs to 21 residues. Germline values: CDR1 SGDLS, CDR2 YYNGEE. V was pared by 0 bases and J by 0 bases, with 13 bases of the junction left unmatched. DNA for the CDR3: TGTGCCAGCAGCGTAGAGGCGGTCGGCGTGACAGGGGGCTCCTATAATTCACCCCTCCACTTT. Translated: CASSVEAVGVTGGSYNSPLHF.

The V call is TRBV18, the J call TRBJ1-1, with D perhaps matching TRBD1 (6 bases). CDR3 length: 14 amino acids. V was shortened by 0 bases and J by 5 bases, with 10 bases between the two germline ends. Germline lookup yields CDR1 KGHSH and CDR2 LQKENI. Here the CDR3 DNA reads TGTGCCAGCTCACCACCGTGGGGGCAGACTGAAGCTTTCTTT. Its protein product is CASSPPWGQTEAFF.

V is TRBV19 and J is TRBJ2-7, with D hard to call. CDR1 and CDR2 from the germline V gene are LNHDA and SQIVND (reference sequence). The length of the CDR3 is 14 residues. The V and J ends lost 0 bases and 2 bases respectively, with 8 bases between them. DNA of the CDR3: TGTGCCAGTAGTATAGAGGGCACCACCTACGAGCAGTACTTC. Its translation is CASSIEGTTYEQYF.

The V gene is TRBV6-5, the J gene TRBJ1-4; D is unresolved. Germline V gene data show CDR1 as MNHEY and CDR2 as SVGAGI. This CDR3 spans 12 amino acids. V was pared by 7 bases and J by 7 bases, with 10 bases between. CDR3 region: CASNLGPEKLFF. The CDR3 DNA follows: TGTGCCAGCAACCTAGGGCCTGAAAAACTGTTTTTT.

In regard to this clone: This sample includes further DNA sequences coding for the same CDR3. The V call is TRBV7-3, the J call TRBJ2-2; no reliable D call. CDR3 size: 12 residues. Germline CDR1 SGHTA, CDR2 FQGTGA. V dropped 5 bases and J dropped 4 bases, with 5 bases sitting between them. CDR3 region: CASSPRTGELFF. Here the CDR3 DNA reads TGTGCCAGCAGCCCTCGCACCGGGGAGCTGTTTTTT.

J is TRBJ2-1 and V is TRBV4-1, with 9 bases fitting TRBD2. The V gene's germline CDR1 is MGHRA and CDR2 YSYEKL. The trim removed 0 bases at V and 5 bases at J, leaving 8 bases unmatched. The CDR3 totals 17 residues. The CDR3: CASSQDHVLAGHNEQFF. Written as DNA, the CDR3 is TGCGCCAGCAGCCAAGATCATGTCCTAGCGGGACACAATGAGCAGTTCTTC.

This clone was observed a few times. The chain couples TRBV4-1 to TRBJ2-6; 7 bases are a match to TRBD1. The germline V gene has CDR1 MGHRA and CDR2 YSYEKL. The CDR3 is 15 residues long. The V gene end was trimmed by 4 bases and the J gene end by 8 bases; junction bases not matched to a gene: 8. CDR3 in DNA: TGCGCCAGCAGCCCCCTGACAGGGTCCACCAACGTCCTGACTTTC. Residues: CASSPLTGSTNVLTF.